The source of this TCR beta chain is a study of T cells in Graves' hyperthyroidism and ophthalmopathy. V shed 1 base and J shed 7 bases, with 14 bases lying between them. Germline loops: CDR1 LGHDT, CDR2 YNNKEL (reference sequence). The CDR3 length is 15 residues. The study, taken as a whole, reports: Separation of ophthalmopathy from stable hyperthyroidism was achieved by a 13 V-J model.

RNA transcripts yielded amplified TCR beta CDR3 regions. When the TCR CDR3 underwent first-round RT-PCR, the HTBI primer set was used. In TCRdb, the multiplex PCR reads were re-called with MiXCR into one record per CDR3 protein. The sample consists of approximately 520,000 distinct CDR3 sequences, around 21% of them appearing once. This clonotype has only a few counts. Antigen unknown. This chain connects TRBV3-1 to TRBJ1-5, with D possibly being TRBD1 (6 bases). This clonotype was sampled from a young man with Graves' hyperthyroidism. Input material: blood. The CDR3 spells CASSQASGAGQPQHF. Here the CDR3 DNA reads TGTGCCAGCAGCCAAGCGTCAGGGGCTGGGCAGCCCCAGCATTTT.